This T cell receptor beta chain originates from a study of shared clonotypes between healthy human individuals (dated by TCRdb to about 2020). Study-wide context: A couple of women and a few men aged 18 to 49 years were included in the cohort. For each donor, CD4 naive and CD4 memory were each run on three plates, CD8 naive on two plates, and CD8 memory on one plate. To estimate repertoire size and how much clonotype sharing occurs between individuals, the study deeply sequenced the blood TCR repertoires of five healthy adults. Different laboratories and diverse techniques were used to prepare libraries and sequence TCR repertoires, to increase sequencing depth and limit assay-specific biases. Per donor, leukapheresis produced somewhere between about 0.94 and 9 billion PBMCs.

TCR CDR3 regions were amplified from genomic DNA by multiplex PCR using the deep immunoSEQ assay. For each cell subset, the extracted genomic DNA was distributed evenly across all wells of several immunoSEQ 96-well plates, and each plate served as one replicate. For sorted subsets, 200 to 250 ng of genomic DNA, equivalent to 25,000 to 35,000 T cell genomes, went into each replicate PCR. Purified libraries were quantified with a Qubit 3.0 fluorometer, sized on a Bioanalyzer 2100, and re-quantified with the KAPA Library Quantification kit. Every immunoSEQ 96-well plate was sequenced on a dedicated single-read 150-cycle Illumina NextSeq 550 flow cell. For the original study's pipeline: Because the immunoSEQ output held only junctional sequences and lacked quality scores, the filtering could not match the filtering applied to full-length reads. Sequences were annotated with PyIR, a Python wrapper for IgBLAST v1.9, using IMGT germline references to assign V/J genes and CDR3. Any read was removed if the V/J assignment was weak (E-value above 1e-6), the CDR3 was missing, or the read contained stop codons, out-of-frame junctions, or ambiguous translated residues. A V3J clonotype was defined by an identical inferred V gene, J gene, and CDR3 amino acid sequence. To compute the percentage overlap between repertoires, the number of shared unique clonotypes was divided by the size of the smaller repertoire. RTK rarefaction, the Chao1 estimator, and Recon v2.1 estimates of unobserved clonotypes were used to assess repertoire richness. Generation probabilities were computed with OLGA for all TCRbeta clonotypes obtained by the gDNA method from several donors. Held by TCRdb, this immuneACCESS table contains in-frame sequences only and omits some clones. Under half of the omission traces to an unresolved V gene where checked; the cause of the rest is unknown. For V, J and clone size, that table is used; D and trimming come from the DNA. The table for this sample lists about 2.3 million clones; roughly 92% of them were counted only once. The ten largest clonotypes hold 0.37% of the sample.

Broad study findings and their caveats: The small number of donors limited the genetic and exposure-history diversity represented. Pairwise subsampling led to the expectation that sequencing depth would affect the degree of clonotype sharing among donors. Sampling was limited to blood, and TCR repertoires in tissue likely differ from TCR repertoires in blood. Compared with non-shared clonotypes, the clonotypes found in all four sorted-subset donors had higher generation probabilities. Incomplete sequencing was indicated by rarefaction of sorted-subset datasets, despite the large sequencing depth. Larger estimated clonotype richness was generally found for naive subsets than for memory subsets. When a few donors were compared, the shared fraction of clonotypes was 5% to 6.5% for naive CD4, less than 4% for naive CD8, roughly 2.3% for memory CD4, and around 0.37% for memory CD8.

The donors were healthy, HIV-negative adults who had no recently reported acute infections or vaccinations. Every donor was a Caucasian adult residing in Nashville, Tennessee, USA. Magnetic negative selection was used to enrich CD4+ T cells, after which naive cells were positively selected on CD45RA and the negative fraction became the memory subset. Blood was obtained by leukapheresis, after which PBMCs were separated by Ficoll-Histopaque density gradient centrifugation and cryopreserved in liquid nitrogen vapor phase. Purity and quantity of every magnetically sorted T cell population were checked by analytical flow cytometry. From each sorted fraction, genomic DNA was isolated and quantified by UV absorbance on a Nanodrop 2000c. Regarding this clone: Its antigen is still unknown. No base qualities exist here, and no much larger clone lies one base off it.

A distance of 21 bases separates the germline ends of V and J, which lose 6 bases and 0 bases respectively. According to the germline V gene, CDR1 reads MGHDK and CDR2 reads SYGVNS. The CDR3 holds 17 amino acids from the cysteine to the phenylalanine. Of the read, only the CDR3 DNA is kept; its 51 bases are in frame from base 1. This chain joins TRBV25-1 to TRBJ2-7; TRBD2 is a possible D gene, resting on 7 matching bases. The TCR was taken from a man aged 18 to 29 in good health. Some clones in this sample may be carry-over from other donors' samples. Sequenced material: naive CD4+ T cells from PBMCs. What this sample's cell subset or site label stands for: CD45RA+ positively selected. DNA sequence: TGTGCCAGCAGCCCCTTGGGGGCGGGAGTCTCCTCCTACGAGCAGTACTTC. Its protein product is CASSPLGAGVSSYEQYF.